Sequencing of this T cell receptor beta chain was carried out in a study of control samples from healthy donors and cancer patients. The V gene's germline CDR1 is SQVTM and CDR2 ANQGSEA. The ends were cut back, 4 bases at V and 5 bases at J, with 11 bases in the middle. This CDR3 is built from 12 residues. Libraries were prepared by immunoSEQ multiplex PCR; TCRdb keeps only in-frame clonotypes and omits some of them. The profile shows 120,000 to 150,000 clones, 80% to 95% of them singletons. The sample taken for sequencing was blood. This clonotype was obtained from a man between 25 and 39 years old in good health. The chain employs TRBV29-1 and TRBJ1-2, with unresolved D. In DNA form, the CDR3 reads TGCAGCGTTGGGAGTCAAGCGTATGGCTACACCTTC. It translates to CSVGSQAYGYTF.